One and the same sample provided the 29 T cell receptor beta chains below, sequenced in a study of control samples from healthy donors and cancer patients. Repertoires were generated with immunoSEQ multiplex PCR, while TCRdb's copy carries only in-frame clones and drops some. The sample includes around 170,000 clones, around nine tenths of them seen just once. Specimen: blood. All receptors derive from a man younger than 45 in good health.

This clone came up once. This chain links TRBV2 with TRBJ2-5, with TRBD2 identical over 9 bases. CDR1 and CDR2 (germline): SNHLY, FYNNEI. J lost 1 base, V lost 6 bases, and 3 bases had no gene match. The CDR3 totals 14 residues. The CDR3 protein is CASRIAGVQETQYF. In DNA form, the CDR3 reads TGTGCCAGCAGGATAGCGGGGGTCCAAGAGACCCAGTACTTC.

This chain connects TRBV4-1 to TRBJ1-1; D remains ambiguous. V lost 0 bases and J 6 bases, leaving 17 bases between the germline ends. Germline V lookup: CDR1 MGHRA, CDR2 YSYEKL. The CDR3 has 16 residues. The CDR3 here is CASSQDSLFRLPEAFF. The CDR3 region has the DNA TGCGCCAGCAGCCAAGATAGTTTGTTCAGGTTGCCTGAAGCTTTCTTT.

As concerns this clone: Different DNA sequences within this sample yield the same CDR3. J is TRBJ2-1 and V is TRBV5-1, with 9 bases aligning to TRBD2. Germline V gene lookup returns CDR1 SGHRS and CDR2 YFSETQ. The CDR3 has 13 amino acids. The J segment lost 9 bases and the V segment lost 2 bases, leaving 3 bases of the junction unmatched. CDR3 sequence reads: CASSFGSGGEQFF. Here the CDR3 DNA reads TGCGCCAGCAGCTTCGGTAGCGGGGGTGAGCAGTTCTTC.

The chain couples TRBV2 to TRBJ1-2, with 9 bases that match TRBD1. Unmatched junction bases numbered 3, after V lost 6 bases and J lost 4 bases. The length of the CDR3 is 13 residues. Germline lookup yields CDR1 SNHLY and CDR2 FYNNEI. CDR3 DNA: TGTGCCAGCAGAGAACAGGGGGCCTATGGCTACACCTTC. The encoded protein is CASREQGAYGYTF.

The V call is TRBV6-5, the J call TRBJ1-2; D gene unclear. V dropped 7 bases and J dropped 14 bases, with 26 bases sitting between them. CDR3 length equals 14 residues. Germline-derived CDR1 and CDR2 are MNHEY and SVGAGI. Written as DNA, the CDR3 is TGTGCCAGCACGTTCCCCATTAAGGCCCCGGTGTATACCTTC. Its translation is CASTFPIKAPVYTF.

The chain carries TRBV27 and TRBJ1-4; D is ambiguous. The V gene's germline CDR1 is MNHEY and CDR2 SMNVEV (reference sequence). V was clipped by 6 bases and J by 7 bases, with 12 bases between them. The CDR3 consists of 13 residues. CDR3 in DNA: TGTGCCAGCAGACCATGGGCCACTGAAAAACTGTTTTTT. Residues: CASRPWATEKLFF.

This clone was seen only a few times. The gene calls are TRBV28 and TRBJ2-7; 7 positions match TRBD2. Germline trimming cut 3 bases from V and 0 bases from J; bases unmatched to any gene: 23. CDR1 is MDHEN, CDR2 SYDVKM, per germline. The CDR3 consists of 21 residues. The CDR3 DNA reads TGTGCCAGCAGTTTTCAGTGGGGGGGAGCACTTGGGGACTATAGCTCCTACGAGCAGTACTTC. It yields the protein CASSFQWGGALGDYSSYEQYF.

This chain connects TRBV28 to TRBJ2-7, with 8 bases aligning to TRBD2. This CDR3 contains 14 residues. Germline V gene sequence: CDR1 MDHEN, CDR2 SYDVKM. V was clipped by 7 bases and J by 7 bases; unmatched bases: 12. The CDR3 loop reads CASNELGLGQEQYF. CDR3 sequence (DNA): TGTGCCAGCAATGAATTGGGACTAGGACAGGAGCAGTACTTC.

V usage is TRBV29-1 and J usage is TRBJ2-1; 13 bases map to TRBD2. Germline CDR1 and CDR2: SQVTM and ANQGSEA. With 3 bases clipped from V and 0 bases from J, the junction kept 8 bases outside the gene matches. The CDR3 totals 18 residues. CDR3 region: CSVDGLAGDKSSYNEQFF. As DNA, the CDR3 is TGCAGCGTTGACGGACTAGCGGGAGACAAGAGCTCCTACAATGAGCAGTTCTTC.

The chain combines TRBV11-2 with TRBJ1-2; possibly TRBD1 for D (5 bases). The V gene's germline CDR1 is SGHAT and CDR2 FQNNGV. The CDR3 totals 16 residues. The ends were cut back, 2 bases at V and 0 bases at J, with 13 bases in the middle. The CDR3 DNA follows: TGTGCCAGCAGCTTATTCGTCACAGGAGCTAACTATGGCTACACCTTC. Translated, it gives CASSLFVTGANYGYTF. The whole variable domain, remainder taken from reference TRBV11-2 and TRBJ1-2, is EAGVAQSPRYKIIEKRQSVAFWCNPISGHATLYWYQQILGQGPKLLIQFQNNGVVDDSQLPKDRFSAERLKGVDSTLKIQPAKLEDSAVYLCASSLFVTGANYGYTFGSGTRLTVV.

The sample holds one count of this clone. The V gene is TRBV7-9, the J gene TRBJ1-4; TRBD1 aligns across 9 bases. V lost 6 bases and J lost 4; bases outside the gene matches: 0. Looked up from germline, CDR1 is SEHNR and CDR2 is FQNEAQ (reference sequence). This CDR3 contains 13 residues. The CDR3, as DNA: TGTGCCAGCAGGGACAGGGGTAATGAAAAACTGTTTTTT. The encoded protein is CASRDRGNEKLFF.

The V gene is TRBV5-1, the J gene TRBJ2-1; 10 positions agree with TRBD2. The J segment lost 2 bases and the V segment lost 1 base, leaving 3 bases of the junction unmatched. This CDR3 comprises 16 residues. Germline values: CDR1 SGHRS, CDR2 YFSETQ. The CDR3 loop reads CASSLTSGVTYNEQFF. Here the CDR3 DNA reads TGCGCCAGCAGCTTGACTAGCGGGGTTACCTACAATGAGCAGTTCTTC.

This chain joins TRBV6-5 and TRBJ1-1; D gene unclear. The CDR3 extends over 14 amino acids. The V gene's germline CDR1 is MNHEY and CDR2 SVGAGI. The V end was cut by 2 bases, the J end by 1 base, with 8 bases between. CDR3 in DNA: TGTGCCAGCAGTTACCTTACAGAGAACACTGAAGCTTTCTTT. It translates to CASSYLTENTEAFF.

The J gene is TRBJ2-7, the V gene TRBV27; D may correspond to TRBD1 or TRBD2 (6 bases each). V was cut by 2 bases and J by 0 bases, with 11 bases left in between. Looked up from germline, CDR1 is MNHEY and CDR2 is SMNVEV (reference sequence). CDR3 length equals 15 residues. CDR3 in amino acids: CASSLRGDLSYEQYF. The CDR3 coding sequence is TGTGCCAGCAGTTTAAGGGGGGACCTCTCCTACGAGCAGTACTTC.

A single count supports this clone. The chain uses TRBV5-4 and TRBJ2-5, with TRBD1 identical over 12 bases. The V gene's germline CDR1 is SGHNT and CDR2 YYREEE (reference sequence). This CDR3 has 14 amino acids. V gave up 2 bases and J gave up 5 bases; unmatched junction bases: 1. This CDR3 reads CASSFGTGGETQYF. The CDR3 DNA reads TGTGCCAGCAGCTTCGGGACAGGGGGCGAGACCCAGTACTTC.

The rearrangement links TRBV7-2 to TRBJ1-6; a weak D match, TRBD1 (6 bases). This CDR3 spans 14 amino acids. Germline V gene lookup returns CDR1 SGHTA and CDR2 FQGNSA. The ends were cut back, 5 bases at V and 9 bases at J, with 14 bases in the middle. CDR3 protein: CASSAGESSSPLHF. CDR3 sequence (DNA): TGTGCCAGCAGCGCAGGGGAGTCGAGTTCACCCCTCCACTTT.

A word on this clone: This sample includes further DNA sequences coding for the same CDR3. The chain employs TRBV7-9 and TRBJ2-7; D remains unclear. The V end lost 3 bases, the J end lost 0 bases, and 0 bases lay between the germline ends. Per the germline V gene, CDR1 is SEHNR and CDR2 is FQNEAQ (reference sequence). The CDR3 spans 11 residues. Here the CDR3 DNA reads TGTGCCAGCAGCTTCTCCTACGAGCAGTACTTC. Protein: CASSFSYEQYF.

About this clone itself: Other DNA sequences in the sample encode the same CDR3. The CDR3 DNA reads as TGTGCCAGCACTTGGAACACTGAAGCTTTCTTT. Amino acid sequence: CASTWNTEAFF. The chain has TRBV28 and TRBJ1-1, with no clear D. The CDR3 spans 11 residues. Looked up from germline, CDR1 is MDHEN and CDR2 is SYDVKM. Trimming left V 7 bases short and J 1 base short, with 4 bases between. Looking up the rest from reference TRBV28 and TRBJ1-1 gives the full variable domain: DVKVTQSSRYLVKRTGEKVFLECVQDMDHENMFWYRQDPGLGLRLIYFSYDVKMKEKGDIPEGYSVSREKKERFSLILESASTNQTSMYLCASTWNTEAFFGQGTRLTVV.

V is TRBV11-2 and J is TRBJ2-1, with 10 bases aligning to TRBD2. The V gene's germline CDR1 is SGHAT and CDR2 FQNNGV. This CDR3 has 15 amino acids. The V segment lost 2 bases and the J segment 4 bases; nucleotides outside the gene matches: 2. DNA of the CDR3: TGTGCCAGCAGCTTAAAACTAGCGGGGTACAATGAGCAGTTCTTC. Translation gives CASSLKLAGYNEQFF. Filled out from reference TRBV11-2 and TRBJ2-1, the complete variable domain reads EAGVAQSPRYKIIEKRQSVAFWCNPISGHATLYWYQQILGQGPKLLIQFQNNGVVDDSQLPKDRFSAERLKGVDSTLKIQPAKLEDSAVYLCASSLKLAGYNEQFFGPGTRLTVL.

The DNA of the CDR3 is TGTGCCAGCAGCAGGGACAGGTTCTACGAGCAGTACTTC. Translating gives CASSRDRFYEQYF. The chain has TRBV25-1 and TRBJ2-7; TRBD1 agrees at 8 bases. Germline trimming cut 6 bases from V and 3 bases from J; bases unmatched to any gene: 4. The germline CDR1 and CDR2 sequences are MGHDK and SYGVNS. The CDR3 extends over 13 amino acids.

V is TRBV3-1 (or the pseudogene TRBV3-2) and J is TRBJ2-2; 8 bases are shared with TRBD2. This CDR3 region has 16 residues. The trim removed 4 bases at V and 4 bases at J, leaving 8 bases unmatched. The V gene's germline CDR1 is LGHDT and CDR2 YNNKEL (reference sequence). CDR3 in DNA: TGTGCCAGCAGCCCCGGGGGTAGCGGGGTCACCGGGGAGCTGTTTTTT. Translating it yields CASSPGGSGVTGELFF.

The table lists this clone with a count of one. The chain employs TRBV19 and TRBJ2-4; no clear D. Germline values: CDR1 LNHDA, CDR2 SQIVND (reference sequence). Trimming removed 5 bases from V and 0 bases from J, with 11 bases in between. The CDR3 has 15 amino acids. This CDR3 is CASSADIVAKNIQYF. The CDR3 DNA reads as TGTGCCAGTAGTGCCGACATTGTAGCCAAAAACATTCAGTACTTC.

V gene TRBV13 combines with J gene TRBJ2-3, with D perhaps TRBD1 (6 bases). CDR3 length: 15 residues. The V gene's germline CDR1 is PRHDT and CDR2 FYEKMQ (reference sequence). The ends were cut back, 5 bases at V and 6 bases at J, with 18 bases in the middle. CDR3 coding DNA: TGTGCCAGCAGCCCATCTCACAGGGTGGCGGATACGCAGTATTTT. Its translation: CASSPSHRVADTQYF.

The chain links TRBV6-2 or TRBV6-3 to TRBJ1-6, with 9 nucleotides matching TRBD1. Germline assignment: CDR1 MNHEY and CDR2 SVGEGT. The CDR3 is 14 amino acids. J gave up 10 bases and V 6 bases, and 7 bases lay outside the gene matches. The CDR3 nucleotides are TGTGCCAGCAGCCTCGGGACAGGGCGGTCACCCCTCCACTTT. It codes for CASSLGTGRSPLHF.

This chain joins TRBV3-1 (or the pseudogene TRBV3-2) and TRBJ1-3; D gene ambiguous. The CDR3 sequence is 16 residues long. Germline assignment: CDR1 LGHDT and CDR2 YNNKEL (reference sequence). V was shortened by 1 base and J by 0 bases, with 10 bases between the two germline ends. In nucleotides, the CDR3 is TGTGCCAGCAGCCAAGGATATGGCAGCTCTGGAAACACCATATATTTT. This sequence encodes CASSQGYGSSGNTIYF.

The chain employs TRBV7-8 and TRBJ2-7; 7 bases line up with TRBD1. V trimming: 6 bases; J trimming: 2 bases; junction bases outside the gene matches: 10. This CDR3 contains 15 residues. From germline, CDR1 is SGHVS and CDR2 FQNEAQ. The CDR3 DNA reads as TGTGCCAGCAGTCTAGGACAGGTCGTTACCTACGAGCAGTACTTC. Its protein product is CASSLGQVVTYEQYF.

This chain uses TRBV27 with TRBJ1-6, with a weak D call TRBD1 (5 bases). V gave up 4 bases and J gave up 7 bases, with 20 bases separating them. The length of the CDR3 is 17 residues. CDR1 is MNHEY, CDR2 SMNVEV, per germline (reference sequence). The CDR3 bases are TGTGCCAGCAGTTCCGACCGGGACTTAAGGCGGAATTCACCCCTCCACTTT. This gives the protein CASSSDRDLRRNSPLHF.

V is TRBV27 and J is TRBJ2-1, with 7 bases matching TRBD2. Germline V gene data show CDR1 as MNHEY and CDR2 as SMNVEV (reference sequence). The junction had 10 bases not matched to a gene; V was cut back by 2 bases and J by 3 bases. CDR3 size: 17 residues. The CDR3 spells CASSLRGGGSFYNEQFF. In nucleotides, the CDR3 is TGTGCCAGCAGTTTACGAGGCGGCGGGAGTTTCTACAATGAGCAGTTCTTC.

The rearrangement links TRBV24-1 to TRBJ2-5; no firm D call. The germline V gene has CDR1 KGHDR and CDR2 SFDVKD. The CDR3 runs 11 residues. Trimming took off 4 bases at V and 5 bases at J, with 4 bases between the two ends. DNA for the CDR3: TGTGCCACCAGTGACTTGGAGACCCAGTACTTC. Encoded protein: CATSDLETQYF.